This T cell receptor beta chain was found in a study of cytotoxic CD8 clonotypes in ibrutinib-treated CLL. Repertoires were generated with immunoSEQ multiplex PCR, while TCRdb's copy carries only in-frame clones and drops some. The sample has more than 110,000 clones; approximately 80% are singletons. Germline values: CDR1 SGHRS, CDR2 YFSETQ. Trimming cost V 0 bases and J 2 bases, with 9 bases left between them. The CDR3 consists of 14 residues. Findings and limits, study-wide: Public clonotypes showed up rarely, and on treatment they shrank or held steady.

Concerning this clone itself: Antigen unknown. Other DNA variants within this sample encode the same CDR3.

J is TRBJ2-7 and V is TRBV5-1, with D perhaps matching TRBD1 or TRBD2 (5 bases each). The sequence came from a human donor with chronic lymphocytic leukemia. This sample comprised PBMCs, obtained after 36 months of ibrutinib treatment. In nucleotides, the CDR3 is TGCGCCAGCAGCTTGGGGGGGAGCACCTACGAGCAGTACTTC. The encoded protein is CASSLGGSTYEQYF. The whole variable domain, remainder taken from reference TRBV5-1 and TRBJ2-7, is KAGVTQTPRYLIKTRGQQVTLSCSPISGHRSVSWYQQTPGQGLQFLFEYFSETQRNKGNFPGRFSGRQFSNSRSEMNVSTLELGDSALYLCASSLGGSTYEQYFGPGTRLTVT.